The table lists the clone carrying this T cell receptor (beta chain) with many counts. Sequenced patients had shown CD8+CD57+ cell expansion by flow cytometry. The patients, all of them, had severe acquired aplastic anemia. Sampling of blood occurred while the patients had still received no therapy. CDR3 length: 16 amino acids. The germline CDR1 and CDR2 sequences are LGHNA and YNFKEQ. V lost 1 base, J lost 6 bases, and 18 bases lay in between. The sample belongs to a study of CD8+CD57+ T cells in acquired aplastic anemia. Study-wide context: Sorted CD4+ and CD8+ cells yielded 2.5 to 3.5 ug of DNA on average.

Researchers used genomic DNA as the template to profile TCR beta VDJ and CDR3. TCRdb re-called the reads with MiXCR, one entry per CDR3 protein. Of 160,000 or so distinct CDR3 sequences listed, around 43% are singletons. V and J are TRBV4-2 and TRBJ2-5, with D perhaps TRBD1 (6 bases). The sample was sorted CD4+, CD8+, or CD8+CD57+ T cells (not recorded which) from PBMCs. This receptor was obtained from a human donor with aplastic anemia. Written as DNA, the CDR3 is TGTGCCAGCAGCCAAGTTGTCCAGGGGCATGGGAAGACCCAGTACTTC. This encodes CASSQVVQGHGKTQYF.